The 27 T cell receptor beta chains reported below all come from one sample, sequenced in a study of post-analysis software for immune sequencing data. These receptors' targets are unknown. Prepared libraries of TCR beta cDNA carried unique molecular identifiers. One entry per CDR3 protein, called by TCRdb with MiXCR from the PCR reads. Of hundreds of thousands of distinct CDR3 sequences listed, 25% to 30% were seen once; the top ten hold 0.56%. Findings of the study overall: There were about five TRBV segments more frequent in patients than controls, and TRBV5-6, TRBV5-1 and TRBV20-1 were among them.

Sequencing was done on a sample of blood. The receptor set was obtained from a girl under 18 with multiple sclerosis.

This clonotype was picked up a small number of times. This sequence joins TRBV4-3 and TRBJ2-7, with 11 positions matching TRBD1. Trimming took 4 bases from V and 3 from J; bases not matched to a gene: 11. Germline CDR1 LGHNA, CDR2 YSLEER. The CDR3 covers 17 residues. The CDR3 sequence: CASSLNIGTGGLYEQYF. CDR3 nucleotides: TGCGCCAGCAGCCTTAATATCGGGACAGGGGGTCTCTACGAGCAGTACTTC.

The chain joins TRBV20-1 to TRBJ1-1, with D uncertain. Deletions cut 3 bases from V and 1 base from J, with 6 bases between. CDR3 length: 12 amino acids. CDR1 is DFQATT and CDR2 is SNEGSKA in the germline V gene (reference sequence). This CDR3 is CSASSANTEAFF. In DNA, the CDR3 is TGCAGTGCTAGTTCCGCGAACACTGAAGCTTTCTTT.

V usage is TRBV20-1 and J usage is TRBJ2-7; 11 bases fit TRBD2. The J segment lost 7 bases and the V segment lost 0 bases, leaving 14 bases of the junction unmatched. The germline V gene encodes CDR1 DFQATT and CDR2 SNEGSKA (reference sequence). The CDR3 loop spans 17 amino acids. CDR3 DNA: TGCAGTGCTAGAGACCCGACTAGCGGGAAGAACACCGGGGAGCAGTACTTC. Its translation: CSARDPTSGKNTGEQYF.

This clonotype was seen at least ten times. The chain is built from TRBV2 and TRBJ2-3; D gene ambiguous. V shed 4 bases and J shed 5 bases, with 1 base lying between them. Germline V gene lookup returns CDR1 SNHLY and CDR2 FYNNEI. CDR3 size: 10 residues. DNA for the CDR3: TGTGCCAGCAGTGTAGATACGCAGTATTTT. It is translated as CASSVDTQYF.

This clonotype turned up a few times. The CDR3 loop reads CASSLTGRSGANVLTF. In nucleotides, the CDR3 is TGTGCCAGCAGCCTGACAGGTCGCTCTGGGGCCAACGTCCTGACTTTC. The J gene is TRBJ2-6, the V gene TRBV6-6, with D maybe TRBD1 (6 bases). The CDR3 extends over 16 amino acids. Per germline, CDR1 MNHNY and CDR2 SVGAGI (reference sequence). The V end was cut by 6 bases, the J end by 0 bases, with 12 bases between.

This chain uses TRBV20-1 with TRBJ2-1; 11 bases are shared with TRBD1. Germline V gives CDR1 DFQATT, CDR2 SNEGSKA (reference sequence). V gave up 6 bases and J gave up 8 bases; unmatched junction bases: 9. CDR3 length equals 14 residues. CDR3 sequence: CSASRDRGRDEQFF. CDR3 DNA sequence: TGCAGTGCGTCCAGGGACAGGGGGAGAGATGAGCAGTTCTTC.

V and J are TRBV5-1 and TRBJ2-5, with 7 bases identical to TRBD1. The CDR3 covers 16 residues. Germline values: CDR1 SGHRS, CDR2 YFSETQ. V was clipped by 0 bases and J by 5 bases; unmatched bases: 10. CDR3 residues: CASSLVPGQSRETQYF. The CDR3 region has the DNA TGCGCCAGCAGCTTGGTCCCGGGACAGAGTCGGGAGACCCAGTACTTC.

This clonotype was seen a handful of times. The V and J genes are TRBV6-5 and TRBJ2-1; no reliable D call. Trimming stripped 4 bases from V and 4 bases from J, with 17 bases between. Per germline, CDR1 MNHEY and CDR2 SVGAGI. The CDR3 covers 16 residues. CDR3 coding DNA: TGTGCCAGCAGTTCCGTCCGGACGATAACATACAATGAGCAGTTCTTC. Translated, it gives CASSSVRTITYNEQFF.

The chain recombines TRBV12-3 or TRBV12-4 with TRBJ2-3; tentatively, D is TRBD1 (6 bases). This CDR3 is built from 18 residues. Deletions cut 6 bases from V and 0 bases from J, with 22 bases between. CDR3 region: CASRLRDIVVASTDTQYF. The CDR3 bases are TGTGCCAGCAGGCTCCGGGACATCGTGGTAGCTAGCACAGATACGCAGTATTTT.

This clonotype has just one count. The CDR3 spells CSAINRGSFDGYTF. CDR3 sequence (DNA): TGCAGTGCAATTAACAGGGGGAGTTTCGATGGCTACACCTTC. The chain uses TRBV20-1 and TRBJ1-2, with 8 positions matching TRBD1. V lost 6 bases and J lost 6; bases outside the gene matches: 12. This CDR3 has 14 residues. The germline CDR1 and CDR2 sequences are DFQATT and SNEGSKA (reference sequence).

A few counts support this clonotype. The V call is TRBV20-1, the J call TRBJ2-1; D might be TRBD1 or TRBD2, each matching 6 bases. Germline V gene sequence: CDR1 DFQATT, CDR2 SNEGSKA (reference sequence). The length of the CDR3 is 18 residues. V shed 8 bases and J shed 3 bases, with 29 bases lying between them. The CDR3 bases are TGCAGTCCCAACTCCCTAGGGGGGCGGGCGGTGGGCTACAATGAGCAGTTCTTC. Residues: CSPNSLGGRAVGYNEQFF.

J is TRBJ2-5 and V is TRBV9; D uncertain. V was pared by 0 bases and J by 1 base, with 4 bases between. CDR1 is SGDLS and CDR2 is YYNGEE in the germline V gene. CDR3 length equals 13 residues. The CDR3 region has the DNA TGTGCCAGCAGCGTAGCTACCCAAGAGACCCAGTACTTC. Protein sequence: CASSVATQETQYF.

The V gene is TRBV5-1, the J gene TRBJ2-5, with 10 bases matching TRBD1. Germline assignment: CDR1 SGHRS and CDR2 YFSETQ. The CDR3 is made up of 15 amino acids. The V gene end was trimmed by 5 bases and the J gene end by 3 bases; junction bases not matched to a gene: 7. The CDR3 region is CASRRGGTGEETQYF. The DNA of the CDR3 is TGCGCCAGCAGAAGGGGAGGGACAGGGGAAGAGACCCAGTACTTC. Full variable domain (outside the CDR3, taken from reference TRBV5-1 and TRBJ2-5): KAGVTQTPRYLIKTRGQQVTLSCSPISGHRSVSWYQQTPGQGLQFLFEYFSETQRNKGNFPGRFSGRQFSNSRSEMNVSTLELGDSALYLCASRRGGTGEETQYFGPGTRLLVL.

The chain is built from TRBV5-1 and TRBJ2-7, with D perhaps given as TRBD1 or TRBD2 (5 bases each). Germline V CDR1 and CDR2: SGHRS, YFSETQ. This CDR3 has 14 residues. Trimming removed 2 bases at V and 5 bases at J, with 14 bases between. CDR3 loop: CASSFVGENDEQYF. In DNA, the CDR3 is TGCGCCAGCAGCTTCGTGGGGGAGAATGACGAGCAGTACTTC. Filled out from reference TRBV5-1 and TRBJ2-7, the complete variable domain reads KAGVTQTPRYLIKTRGQQVTLSCSPISGHRSVSWYQQTPGQGLQFLFEYFSETQRNKGNFPGRFSGRQFSNSRSEMNVSTLELGDSALYLCASSFVGENDEQYFGPGTRLTVT.

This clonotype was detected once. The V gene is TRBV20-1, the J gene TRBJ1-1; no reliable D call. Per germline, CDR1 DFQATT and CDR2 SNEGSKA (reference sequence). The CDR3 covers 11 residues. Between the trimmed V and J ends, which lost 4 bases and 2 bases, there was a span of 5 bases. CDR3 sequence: CSATANTEAFF. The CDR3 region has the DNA TGCAGTGCTACGGCTAACACTGAAGCTTTCTTT.

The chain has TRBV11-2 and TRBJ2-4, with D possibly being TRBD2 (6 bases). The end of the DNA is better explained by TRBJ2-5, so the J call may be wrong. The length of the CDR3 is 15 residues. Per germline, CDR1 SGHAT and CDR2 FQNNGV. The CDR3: CASSFRDSAEETQYF. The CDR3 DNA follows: TGTGCCAGCAGCTTCAGGGACTCGGCAGAAGAGACCCAGTACTTC.

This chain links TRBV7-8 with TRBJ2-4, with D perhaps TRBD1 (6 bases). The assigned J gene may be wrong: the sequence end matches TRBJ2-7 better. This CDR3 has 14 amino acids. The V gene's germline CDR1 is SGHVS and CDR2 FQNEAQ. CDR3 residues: CASSLVSGVGEQYF. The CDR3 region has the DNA TGTGCCAGCAGCTTAGTATCAGGGGTCGGCGAGCAGTACTTC.

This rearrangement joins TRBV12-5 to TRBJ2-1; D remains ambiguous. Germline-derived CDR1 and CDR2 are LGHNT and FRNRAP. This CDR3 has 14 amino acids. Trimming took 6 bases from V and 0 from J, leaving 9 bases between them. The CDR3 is CASGGRSSYNEQFF. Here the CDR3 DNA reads TGTGCTAGTGGGGGCCGCAGCTCCTACAATGAGCAGTTCTTC.

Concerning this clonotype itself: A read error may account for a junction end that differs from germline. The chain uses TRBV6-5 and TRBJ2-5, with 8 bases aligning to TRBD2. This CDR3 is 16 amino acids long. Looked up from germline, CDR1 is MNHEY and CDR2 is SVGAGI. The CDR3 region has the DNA TGTGCCAGCAGTTACTCGTCGCGGGGGGCCCAAGAGACCCGGTACTTC. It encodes CASSYSSRGAQETRYF.

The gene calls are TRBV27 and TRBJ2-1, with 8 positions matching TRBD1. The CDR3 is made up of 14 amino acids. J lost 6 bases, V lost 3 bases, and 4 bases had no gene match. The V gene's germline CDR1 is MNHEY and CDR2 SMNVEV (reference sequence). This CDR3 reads CASSLGQDLNEQFF. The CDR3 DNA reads TGTGCCAGCAGTTTGGGACAGGACCTCAATGAGCAGTTCTTC.

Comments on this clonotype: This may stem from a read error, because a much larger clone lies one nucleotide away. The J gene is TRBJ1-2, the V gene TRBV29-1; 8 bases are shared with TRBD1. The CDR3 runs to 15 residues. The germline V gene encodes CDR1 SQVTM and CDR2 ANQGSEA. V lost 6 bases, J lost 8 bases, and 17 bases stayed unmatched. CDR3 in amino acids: CSVSLGQEAFLGYTF. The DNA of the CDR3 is TGCAGCGTCAGCTTGGGACAGGAGGCGTTCTTGGGCTACACCTTC.

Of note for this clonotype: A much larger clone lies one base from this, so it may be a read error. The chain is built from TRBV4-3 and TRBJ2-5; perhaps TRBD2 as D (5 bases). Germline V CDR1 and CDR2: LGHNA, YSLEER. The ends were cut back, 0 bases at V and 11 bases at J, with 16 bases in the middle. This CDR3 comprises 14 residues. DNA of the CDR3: TGCGCCAGCAGCCAAGATTTAGGGTTAGGCGGGCAGTACTTC. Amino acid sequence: CASSQDLGLGGQYF.

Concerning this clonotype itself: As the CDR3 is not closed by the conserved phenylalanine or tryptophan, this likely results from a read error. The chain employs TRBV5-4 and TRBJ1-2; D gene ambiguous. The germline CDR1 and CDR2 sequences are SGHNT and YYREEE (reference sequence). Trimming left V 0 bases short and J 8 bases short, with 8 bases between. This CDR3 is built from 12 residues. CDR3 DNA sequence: TGTGCCAGCAGCTTGGCTTCGTGGGGCTACACCGTC. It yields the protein CASSLASWGYTV.

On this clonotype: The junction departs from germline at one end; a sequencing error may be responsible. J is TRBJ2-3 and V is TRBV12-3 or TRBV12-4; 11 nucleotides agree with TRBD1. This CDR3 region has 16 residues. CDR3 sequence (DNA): TGTGCCAGCAGCGAAACCGGGACAGGGGGATCAGATGCGCAGTATTTT. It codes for CASSETGTGGSDAQYF.

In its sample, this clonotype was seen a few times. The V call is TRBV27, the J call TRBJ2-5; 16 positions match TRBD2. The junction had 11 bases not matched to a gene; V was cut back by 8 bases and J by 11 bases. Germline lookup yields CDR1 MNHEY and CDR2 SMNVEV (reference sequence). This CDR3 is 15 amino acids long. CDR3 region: CASGEGLAGGREQYF. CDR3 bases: TGTGCCAGCGGGGAGGGACTAGCGGGAGGGCGTGAGCAGTACTTC.

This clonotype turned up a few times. CDR3 amino acids: CATSDQSGGREQPQHF. The CDR3 DNA reads as TGTGCCACCAGTGATCAATCAGGGGGCAGGGAGCAGCCCCAGCATTTT. J is TRBJ1-5 and V is TRBV24-1; the match to TRBD1 covers 8 bases. J was trimmed by 7 bases and V by 3 bases; bases with no gene match: 10. There are 16 residues in the CDR3. CDR1 is KGHDR, CDR2 SFDVKD, per germline.

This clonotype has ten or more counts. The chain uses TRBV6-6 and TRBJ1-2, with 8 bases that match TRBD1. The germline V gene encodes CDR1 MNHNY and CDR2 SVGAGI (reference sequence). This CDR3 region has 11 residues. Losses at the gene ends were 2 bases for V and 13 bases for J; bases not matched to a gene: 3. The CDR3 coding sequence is TGTGCCAGCAGTTACGGCACAGGGGGCACCTTC. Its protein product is CASSYGTGGTF.